This record covers a single T cell receptor beta chain. What it binds is not known. V was cut by 3 bases and J by 5 bases, with 11 bases left in between. Germline V gene sequence: CDR1 LNHDA, CDR2 SQIVND (reference sequence). The CDR3 is 14 amino acids. Clones were sequenced by immunoSEQ multiplex PCR, and TCRdb holds only the in-frame ones, with some missing. The sample consists of about 38,000 clones, 80% to 90% of them appearing once. The data were taken from a study of OX40 agonist ivuxolimab in advanced cancers. General study results and limits: Among the nonresponders, some also had low normalized T-cell clonal expansion. Doses of 0.1 to 3.0 mg/kg were accompanied by clonal expansion of CD4+ and CD8+ blood T cells by week 6.

The V and J genes are TRBV19 and TRBJ1-5, with TRBD1 as a possible D gene (6 bases). Specimen: CD4+ or CD8+ T cells sorted from blood, collected in a trial of the OX40 agonist ivuxolimab. This receptor was identified in an adult with an advanced solid tumor such as melanoma, head and neck, liver or kidney cancer. CDR3 amino acids: CASSIQQGDQPQHF. The CDR3 DNA follows: TGTGCCAGTAGTATTCAACAGGGCGATCAGCCCCAGCATTTT.